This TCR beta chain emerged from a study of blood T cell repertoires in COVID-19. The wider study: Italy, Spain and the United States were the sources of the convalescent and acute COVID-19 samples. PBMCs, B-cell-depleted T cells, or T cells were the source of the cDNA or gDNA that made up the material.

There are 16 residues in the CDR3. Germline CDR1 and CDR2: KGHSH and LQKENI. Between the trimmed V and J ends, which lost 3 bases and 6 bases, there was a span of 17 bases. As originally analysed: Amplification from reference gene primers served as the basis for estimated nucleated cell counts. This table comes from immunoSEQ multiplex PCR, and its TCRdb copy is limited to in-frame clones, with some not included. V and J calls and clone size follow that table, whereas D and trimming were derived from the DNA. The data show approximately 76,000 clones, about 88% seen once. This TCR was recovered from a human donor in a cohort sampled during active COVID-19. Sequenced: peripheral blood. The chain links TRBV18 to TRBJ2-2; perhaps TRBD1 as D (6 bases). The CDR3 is CASSPYRDTGPGELFF. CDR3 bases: TGTGCCAGCTCACCGTACAGGGACACCGGCCCCGGGGAGCTGTTTTTT.